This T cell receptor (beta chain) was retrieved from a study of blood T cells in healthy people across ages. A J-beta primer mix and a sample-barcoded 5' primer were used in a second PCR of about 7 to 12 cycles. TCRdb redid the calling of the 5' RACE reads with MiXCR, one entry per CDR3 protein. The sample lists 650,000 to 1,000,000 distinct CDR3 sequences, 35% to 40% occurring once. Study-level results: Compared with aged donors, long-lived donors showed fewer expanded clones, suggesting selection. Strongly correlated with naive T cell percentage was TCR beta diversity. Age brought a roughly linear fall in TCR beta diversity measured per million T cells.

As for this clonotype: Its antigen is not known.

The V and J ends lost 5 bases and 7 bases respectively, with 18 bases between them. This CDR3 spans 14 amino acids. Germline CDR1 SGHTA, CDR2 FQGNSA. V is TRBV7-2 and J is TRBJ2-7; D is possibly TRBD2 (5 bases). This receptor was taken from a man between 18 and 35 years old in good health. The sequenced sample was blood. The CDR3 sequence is CASSAGIEYNEQYF. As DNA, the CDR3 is TGTGCCAGCAGCGCCGGGATAGAATACAATGAGCAGTACTTC.